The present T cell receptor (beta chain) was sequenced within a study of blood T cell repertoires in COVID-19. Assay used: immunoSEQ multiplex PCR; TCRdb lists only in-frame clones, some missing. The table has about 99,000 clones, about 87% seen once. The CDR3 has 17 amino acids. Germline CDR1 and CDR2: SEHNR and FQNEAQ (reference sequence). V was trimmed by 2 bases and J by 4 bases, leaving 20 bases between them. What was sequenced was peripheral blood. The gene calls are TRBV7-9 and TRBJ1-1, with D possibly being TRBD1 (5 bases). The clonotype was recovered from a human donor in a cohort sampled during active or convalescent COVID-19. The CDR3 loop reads CASSLFPRSQGITEAFF. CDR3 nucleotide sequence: TGTGCCAGCAGCTTATTCCCCCGGAGTCAGGGTATCACTGAAGCTTTCTTT.